In this sample, the clone carrying this T cell receptor beta chain turned up many times. The data are from a study of T-cell reconstitution after alpha-beta-depleted transplantation in children. During its preparation, the TCRbeta library received unique molecular identifiers. TCRdb itself ran the PCR reads through MiXCR, one entry per CDR3 protein. The sample consists of approximately 240,000 distinct CDR3 sequences, under 9.5% of them appearing once. Sequencing was performed on PBMCs from the stem cell graft donor, taken from the stem cell graft. This clonotype originated in a human donor who donated a stem cell graft to a child with acute lymphoblastic leukemia.

The CDR3 nucleotides read TGCGCCAGCAGCCAAGATACGGCGGGGGCGAACACCGGGGAGCTGTTTTTT. Translation gives CASSQDTAGANTGELFF. V and J are TRBV4-1 and TRBJ2-2; TRBD2 aligns across 7 bases. V was clipped by 0 bases and J by 0 bases; unmatched bases: 4. The V gene's germline CDR1 is MGHRA and CDR2 YSYEKL. This CDR3 contains 17 residues.